The clone carrying this TCR beta chain was counted at least ten times. The antigen is unknown. Time point defined: persistent/refractory GD, antithyroid drugs over 5 years with positive TRAb. The authors made the TCR library using RNA they extracted from PBMCs. Graves' disease was diagnosed by American Thyroid Association guidelines. A blood draw put roughly 10 milliliters of peripheral blood into EDTA tubes. The data are from a study of regulatory T cells in long-lasting Graves disease. General study findings and limits: Reduced TCR diversity was observed in persistent Graves' patients versus newly diagnosed patients.

The V gene's germline CDR1 is MDHEN and CDR2 SYDVKM. The CDR3 contains 15 residues. V trimming: 5 bases; J trimming: 1 base; junction bases outside the gene matches: 2. To make TCR beta libraries, researchers used iRepertoire HTBI primers and Arm-PCR of CDR3 regions. Original analysis: Samples revealed 62 TRBV and over 12 TRBJ segments. From the multiplex PCR reads, TCRdb called clonotypes with MiXCR, one entry per CDR3 protein. These V and J calls derive from TCRdb rather than the authors' analysis. Among fewer than 600,000 distinct CDR3 sequences listed, less than 25% were seen once. The sequence was collected from a female donor with Graves disease. This rearrangement joins TRBV28 to TRBJ2-5; 12 nucleotides line up with TRBD2. Sequences were derived from peripheral blood mononuclear cells (PBMCs), sampled when the disease was refractory, from a patient treated with antithyroid drugs. DNA for the CDR3: TGTGCCAGCAGTGGGACTAGCGGGCTCCAAGAGACCCAGTACTTC. It translates to CASSGTSGLQETQYF.